These 25 T cell receptor beta chains were all obtained from the same sample, sequenced in a study of blood T cell repertoires in COVID-19. TCRdb's copy holds only in-frame clones and misses some; the assay was immunoSEQ multiplex PCR. The data contain over 350,000 clones, more than 75% of them singletons. Sequencing was performed on PBMCs or T cells enriched from blood (not recorded which). The receptors shown here come from a woman in her late teens or twenties who had recovered from COVID-19.

This chain uses TRBV28 with TRBJ2-6; TRBD2 agrees at 9 bases. The CDR3 is 22 amino acids. The V gene end was trimmed by 5 bases and the J gene end by 1 base; junction bases not matched to a gene: 21. Germline V gene data show CDR1 as MDHEN and CDR2 as SYDVKM. The CDR3 sequence: CASSPLRLNGVAGESGANVLTF. CDR3 bases: TGTGCCAGCAGTCCGCTCCGATTGAATGGAGTAGCGGGGGAGTCTGGGGCCAACGTCCTGACTTTC.

This clone has more than one count but fewer than ten. CDR3 nucleotide sequence: TGTGCCACCAGAGGACAGGCGAACACCGGGGAGCTGTTTTTT. Translated: CATRGQANTGELFF. The gene calls are TRBV10-3 and TRBJ2-2; 7 bases map to TRBD1. Germline trimming cut 10 bases from V and 0 bases from J; bases unmatched to any gene: 5. The CDR3 loop spans 14 amino acids. Germline lookup yields CDR1 ENHRY and CDR2 SYGVKD.

J is TRBJ1-2 and V is TRBV18; no firm D call. The length of the CDR3 is 15 residues. Germline V gene lookup returns CDR1 KGHSH and CDR2 LQKENI. V lost 3 bases and J lost 2, with 13 bases in between. The CDR3 DNA reads TGTGCCAGCTCACCTTCCGGGTCTTCGAACTATGGCTACACCTTC. This sequence encodes CASSPSGSSNYGYTF.

This chain uses TRBV4-3 with TRBJ1-6; 8 bases are a match to TRBD1. Trimming cost V 1 base and J 6 bases; bases outside gene matches: 8. The CDR3 extends over 17 amino acids. Germline loops: CDR1 LGHNA, CDR2 YSLEER. The CDR3 loop reads CASSQATTDRVNSPLHF. DNA of the CDR3: TGCGCCAGCAGCCAAGCAACGACGGACAGGGTTAATTCACCCCTCCACTTT.

The CDR3 here is CASSSRGSPEADTQYF. Written as DNA, the CDR3 is TGTGCCAGCAGCTCACGAGGGTCACCCGAGGCAGATACGCAGTATTTT. The chain couples TRBV7-3 to TRBJ2-3; TRBD2 is a possible D gene (5 bases). V was shortened by 4 bases and J by 4 bases, with 18 bases between the two germline ends. Per germline, CDR1 SGHTA and CDR2 FQGTGA. This CDR3 has 16 amino acids.

The chain has TRBV12-5 and TRBJ2-5; D might be TRBD2 (6 bases). Germline values: CDR1 LGHNT, CDR2 FRNRAP. The V end lost 5 bases, the J end lost 7 bases, and 11 bases lay between the germline ends. CDR3 size: 12 residues. The CDR3 is CASGPPGGTQYF. The DNA of the CDR3 is TGTGCTAGTGGTCCCCCCGGGGGGACCCAGTACTTC.

This rearrangement joins TRBV7-9 to TRBJ2-7; 9 bases fit TRBD1. CDR1 and CDR2 from the germline V gene are SEHNR and FQNEAQ (reference sequence). The V and J ends lost 4 bases and 5 bases, in that order; junction bases with no gene match: 12. There are 16 residues in the CDR3. DNA for the CDR3: TGTGCCAGCAGCTACCGCGGGACAGGGCCCTTGGACGAGCAGTACTTC. Protein sequence: CASSYRGTGPLDEQYF.

CDR3 in DNA: TGTGCCAGCAGCCAACGGACAGGGGCCGTTCTGAGTACCCTCCACTTT. It codes for CASSQRTGAVLSTLHF. The chain recombines TRBV5-8 with TRBJ1-6; TRBD1 agrees at 9 bases. Germline V lookup: CDR1 SGHTS, CDR2 YDEGEE. This CDR3 has 16 amino acids. The junction had 16 bases not matched to a gene; V was cut back by 4 bases and J by 14 bases.

This chain joins TRBV9 and TRBJ2-1, with D tentatively TRBD1 (7 bases). This CDR3 spans 12 amino acids. Trimming took 3 bases from V and 12 from J, leaving 13 bases between them. From germline, CDR1 is SGDLS and CDR2 YYNGEE. The CDR3 spells CASSDRGGGQFF. CDR3 in DNA: TGTGCCAGCAGCGACAGGGGAGGCGGGCAGTTCTTC.

This chain uses TRBV5-1 with TRBJ1-4; TRBD1 might be the D (6 bases). The germline V gene encodes CDR1 SGHRS and CDR2 YFSETQ. Trimming pared 4 bases from V and 1 base from J, leaving 14 bases between. The CDR3 spans 16 residues. CDR3 amino acids: CASSSGGSLTNEKLFF. CDR3 in DNA: TGCGCCAGCAGCAGCGGGGGCAGCTTAACTAATGAAAAACTGTTTTTT.

The gene calls are TRBV15 and TRBJ1-2, with D hard to call. The germline gives CDR1 LNHNV, CDR2 YYDKDF (reference sequence). The V and J ends lost 5 bases and 2 bases respectively, with 15 bases between them. CDR3 length: 15 amino acids. The CDR3, as DNA: TGTGCCACCAGCTATGGGCGTACTGCCAACTATGGCTACACCTTC. Translated, it gives CATSYGRTANYGYTF.

Only a few counts were recorded for this clone. V gene TRBV6-5 combines with J gene TRBJ2-7; D is possibly TRBD1 (5 bases). The length of the CDR3 is 15 residues. Germline V gives CDR1 MNHEY, CDR2 SVGAGI. V was cut by 7 bases and J by 6 bases, with 22 bases left in between. The CDR3 loop is CASILVPKAGPEQYF. As DNA, the CDR3 is TGTGCCAGCATTCTTGTCCCAAAAGCAGGGCCCGAGCAGTACTTC.

V usage is TRBV18 and J usage is TRBJ1-5; D call uncertain. Germline loops: CDR1 KGHSH, CDR2 LQKENI. Trimming cost V 3 bases and J 6 bases, with 9 bases left between them. The CDR3 spans 13 residues. The CDR3 sequence is CASSPPGLQPQHF. CDR3 nucleotide sequence: TGTGCCAGCTCACCCCCGGGTCTTCAGCCCCAGCATTTT.

The CDR3 spells CASSPRQGRRSYSANYGYTF. The CDR3 region has the DNA TGTGCCAGCAGTCCCCGACAGGGACGACGTTCCTATTCCGCTAACTATGGCTACACCTTC. The chain joins TRBV27 to TRBJ1-2, with 7 positions matching TRBD1. Germline CDR1 MNHEY, CDR2 SMNVEV (reference sequence). The CDR3 has 20 residues. V lost 5 bases, J lost 0 bases, and 21 bases stayed unmatched.

The V and J genes are TRBV4-3 and TRBJ1-2, with 9 bases fitting TRBD1. Germline V CDR1 and CDR2: LGHNA, YSLEER. The CDR3 sequence is 13 residues long. Trimming took 3 bases from V and 11 from J; bases not matched to a gene: 7. The CDR3 coding sequence is TGCGCCAGCAGCCAGCCCGGGACAGGGTTGTACACCTTC. It yields the protein CASSQPGTGLYTF.

This chain uses TRBV6-5 with TRBJ1-2; 9 bases agree with TRBD1. Germline values: CDR1 MNHEY, CDR2 SVGAGI. This CDR3 has 14 amino acids. The J segment lost 6 bases and the V segment lost 8 bases, leaving 10 bases of the junction unmatched. The CDR3 region is CASVYTGTGNGYTF. The CDR3 DNA reads TGTGCCAGCGTTTACACCGGGACAGGGAATGGCTACACCTTC.

This clone has just a few counts. The V and J genes are TRBV7-9 and TRBJ1-1; D might be TRBD1 (5 bases). The V end was cut by 5 bases, the J end by 5 bases, with 15 bases between. Looked up from germline, CDR1 is SEHNR and CDR2 is FQNEAQ (reference sequence). The CDR3 runs to 14 residues. CDR3 residues: CASSPVTGGTEAFF. The DNA for the CDR3 is TGTGCCAGCAGCCCTGTCACCGGGGGGACTGAAGCTTTCTTT.

CDR3 protein: CASSPGLAGGLEQFF. The CDR3 DNA reads TGTGCCAGCAGTCCAGGGCTAGCGGGGGGGCTTGAGCAGTTCTTC. This chain joins TRBV27 and TRBJ2-1; 12 nucleotides line up with TRBD2. CDR3 length equals 15 residues. Germline-derived CDR1 and CDR2 are MNHEY and SMNVEV (reference sequence). V shed 5 bases, J shed 9 bases, and the junction held 8 bases outside the gene matches.

V is TRBV5-1 and J is TRBJ1-2, with 7 bases matching TRBD1. The CDR3 runs 14 residues. Germline V gene sequence: CDR1 SGHRS, CDR2 YFSETQ. V lost 0 bases to trimming and J lost 4 bases; unmatched junction nucleotides: 3. CDR3 sequence reads: CASSLETGSYGYTF. The DNA of the CDR3 is TGCGCCAGCAGCTTGGAGACAGGGAGCTATGGCTACACCTTC. Full variable domain (rest looked up from reference TRBV5-1 and TRBJ1-2): KAGVTQTPRYLIKTRGQQVTLSCSPISGHRSVSWYQQTPGQGLQFLFEYFSETQRNKGNFPGRFSGRQFSNSRSEMNVSTLELGDSALYLCASSLETGSYGYTFGSGTRLTVV.

The chain couples TRBV5-8 to TRBJ2-5; 9 bases line up with TRBD1. CDR3 length: 16 amino acids. Losses at the gene ends were 3 bases for V and 4 bases for J; bases not matched to a gene: 10. The germline CDR1 and CDR2 sequences are SGHTS and YDEGEE. This chain's CDR3 is CASSWGQGGERETQYF. CDR3 DNA: TGTGCCAGCAGCTGGGGACAGGGAGGAGAAAGAGAGACCCAGTACTTC.

The gene calls are TRBV3-1 (or the pseudogene TRBV3-2) and TRBJ1-5; D may be TRBD1 (6 bases). Germline CDR1 reads LGHDT; CDR2 reads YNNKEL (reference sequence). This CDR3 has 17 amino acids. Trimming took off 1 base at V and 0 bases at J, with 13 bases between the two ends. CDR3 sequence reads: CASSQGLTGRSNQPQHF. DNA for the CDR3: TGTGCCAGCAGCCAAGGCCTGACAGGACGTAGCAATCAGCCCCAGCATTTT.

J is TRBJ1-2 and V is TRBV18; no clear D. Germline assignment: CDR1 KGHSH and CDR2 LQKENI. The length of the CDR3 is 11 residues. V lost 4 bases and J 8 bases, leaving 8 bases between the germline ends. The chain's CDR3 is CASSLLNGYTF. The CDR3 DNA is TGTGCCAGCTCACTACTAAACGGCTACACCTTC.

This chain links TRBV9 with TRBJ1-2; TRBD1 agrees at 7 bases. V shed 2 bases and J 4 bases; nucleotides not matched to a gene: 14. The CDR3 has 17 amino acids. Germline V gives CDR1 SGDLS, CDR2 YYNGEE. CDR3 protein: CASSVSRDRTDPYGYTF. In DNA, the CDR3 is TGTGCCAGCAGCGTTTCGAGGGACAGAACCGACCCCTATGGCTACACCTTC.

As concerns this clone: The sample holds other DNA sequences that translate to the same CDR3. The chain uses TRBV19 and TRBJ2-7, with a possible D match to TRBD2 (5 bases). Germline values: CDR1 LNHDA, CDR2 SQIVND (reference sequence). V dropped 5 bases and J dropped 0 bases, with 11 bases sitting between them. The length of the CDR3 is 14 residues. Here the CDR3 DNA reads TGTGCCAGTAGTTCTCCGGGAAGCTCCTACGAGCAGTACTTC. Protein product: CASSSPGSSYEQYF. The full variable domain, with the rest looked up from reference TRBV19 and TRBJ2-7, is DGGITQSPKYLFRKEGQNVTLSCEQNLNHDAMYWYRQDPGQGLRLIYYSQIVNDFQKGDIAEGYSVSREKKESFPLTVTSAQKNPTAFYLCASSSPGSSYEQYFGPGTRLTVT.

V gene TRBV4-1 combines with J gene TRBJ1-1; no firm D call. V gave up 4 bases and J gave up 6 bases, with 18 bases separating them. CDR3 length: 15 amino acids. Germline V gene lookup returns CDR1 MGHRA and CDR2 YSYEKL. CDR3 coding DNA: TGCGCCAGCAGCCGACTTGACGGGAGAAGCGCTGAAGCTTTCTTT. Translated, it gives CASSRLDGRSAEAFF.